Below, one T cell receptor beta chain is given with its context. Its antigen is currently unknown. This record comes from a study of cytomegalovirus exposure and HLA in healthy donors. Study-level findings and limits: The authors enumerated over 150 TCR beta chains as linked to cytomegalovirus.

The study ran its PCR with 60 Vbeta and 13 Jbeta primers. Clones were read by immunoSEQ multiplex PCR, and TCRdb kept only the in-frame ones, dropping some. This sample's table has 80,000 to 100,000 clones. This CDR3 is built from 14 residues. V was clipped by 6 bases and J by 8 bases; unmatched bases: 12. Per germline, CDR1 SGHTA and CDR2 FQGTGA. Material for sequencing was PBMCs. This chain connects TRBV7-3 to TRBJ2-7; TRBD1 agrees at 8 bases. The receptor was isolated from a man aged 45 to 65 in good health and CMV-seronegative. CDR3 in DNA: TGTGCCAGCAGTCCGGGACAGGAAATACATAAGCAGTACTTC. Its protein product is CASSPGQEIHKQYF.